This TCR beta chain is from a study of shared clonotypes between healthy human individuals. With regard to this clone: The antigen is unknown.

With 4 bases removed from V and 5 bases from J, the gap between germline ends came to 12 bases. The CDR3 loop spans 14 amino acids. Findings and caveats of the study: The small donor group covered limited genetic and exposure diversity. Four donors held about 4.6% of naive CD4 clonotypes in common.

In the study's own analysis: Junction-only sequences without quality scores came from ImmunoSEQ, so filtering differed. Assay used: immunoSEQ multiplex PCR; TCRdb lists only in-frame clones, some missing. The V and J calls and the clone size are those of that table, but D and trimming were determined from the DNA. Of some 1,600,000 clones listed, under 99% were seen once; the top ten hold around 0.47%. Material for sequencing was naive CD4+ T cells sorted from blood. Subset specified: CD45RA+ positively selected. The rearrangement links TRBV23-1 to TRBJ1-5; possible D gene TRBD1, 5 bases. TRBV23-1 is recorded as an ORF, its role being uncertain. This clonotype originated in a man younger than 45 in good health. The CDR3 loop is CASSLLGRDQPQHF. The CDR3 nucleotides read TGCGCCAGCAGTCTCTTGGGACGGGATCAGCCCCAGCATTTT.